The clone carrying this TCR beta chain was seen a few times. Its antigen is not identified. The data were obtained in a study of cytomegalovirus exposure and HLA in healthy donors. Study observations and caveats: Later analysis showed TCR association rates varying by HLA locus, highest for DRB1 and lowest for HLA-C.

PCR primers comprised 60 Vbeta and 13 Jbeta primers. Authors' processing steps: There were about 80 million unique TCR beta chains by a later count, and around 10 million of them were shared. Assay: immunoSEQ multiplex PCR; the TCRdb copy retains only in-frame clones and omits some. The V and J calls and clone size are taken from that table; D and trimming were inferred from the DNA. The sample holds 100,000 to 150,000 clones, about 72% seen once. This receptor was obtained from a female donor in good health and CMV-seronegative. The sequencing input was PBMCs.

CDR3: CASRGTGVVKDGYTF. The CDR3, as DNA: TGTGCCAGCAGGGGGACAGGGGTTGTAAAGGATGGCTACACCTTC. This chain joins TRBV6-1 and TRBJ1-2, with TRBD1 identical over 10 bases. The germline V gene has CDR1 MNHNS and CDR2 SASEGT. The CDR3 length is 15 residues. V shed 6 bases, J shed 6 bases, and the junction held 10 bases outside the gene matches.